A selection of T cell receptor beta chains follows, all from one sample in a study of shared clonotypes between healthy human individuals. TCRdb's table, derived via immunoSEQ multiplex PCR, lists solely in-frame clones and lacks some. The table lists 1.6 million or so clones, roughly 98.5% of them singletons, with about 0.4% in the top ten. Sequences were obtained from naive CD4+ T cells sorted from blood. Every receptor here comes from a man aged 25 to 40 in good health. The CDR3 runs from the conserved cysteine through the conserved F or W. A D gene is named only where the DNA matches it firmly. Only part of the rows carry a size: once, few, many, or a class if the clone is expanded.

j_call: TRBJ2-7; d_call: NA; clone_size: NA; v_call: TRBV21-1; cdr3_nt: TGTGCCAGCAGCAAAGGCCCGTCTAGCGGTACCTACGAGCAGTACTTC; cdr3_aa: CASSKGPSSGTYEQYF
j_call: TRBJ2-7; d_call: NA; clone_size: NA; v_call: TRBV6-5; cdr3_nt: TGTGCCAGCAGCCCCACGGGGCGAGCCTACGAGCAGTACTTC; cdr3_aa: CASSPTGRAYEQYF
j_call: TRBJ1-2; d_call: NA; clone_size: NA; v_call: TRBV10-3; cdr3_nt: TGTGCCATCAGTGAGCGGAGGGCCCGAGCCTATGGCTACACCTTC; cdr3_aa: CAISERRARAYGYTF
j_call: TRBJ1-2; d_call: NA; clone_size: NA; v_call: TRBV19; cdr3_nt: TGTGCCAGTAGCAATGTGGGGGGCTATGGCTACACCTTC; cdr3_aa: CASSNVGGYGYTF
j_call: TRBJ1-1; d_call: NA; clone_size: NA; v_call: TRBV18; cdr3_nt: TGTGCCAGCTCCCTGAACACTGAAGCTTTCTTT; cdr3_aa: CASSLNTEAFF
j_call: TRBJ1-2; d_call: TRBD1; clone_size: NA; v_call: TRBV19; cdr3_nt: TGTGCCAGTAGTTTTCGGACAGGGGGCGCGAAGTTGGCGAACTATGGCTACACCTTC; cdr3_aa: CASSFRTGGAKLANYGYTF
j_call: TRBJ1-3; d_call: NA; clone_size: NA; v_call: TRBV5-1; cdr3_nt: TGCGCCAGCAGCCAGACAGGCTCTGGAAACACCATATATTTT; cdr3_aa: CASSQTGSGNTIYF
j_call: TRBJ2-1; d_call: NA; clone_size: NA; v_call: TRBV7-3; cdr3_nt: TGTGCCAGCAGCTCAGAGGGCCGGGATTACAATGAGCAGTTCTTC; cdr3_aa: CASSSEGRDYNEQFF
j_call: TRBJ2-5; d_call: TRBD1; clone_size: NA; v_call: TRBV5-1; cdr3_nt: TGCGCCAGCAGCTCGTCGGGGACAGTACAAGAGACCCAGTACTTC; cdr3_aa: CASSSSGTVQETQYF
j_call: TRBJ2-1; d_call: TRBD2; clone_size: once; v_call: TRBV19; cdr3_nt: TGTGCCAGTAGTATAGGACGGACTAGCAGTTACAATGAGCAGTTCTTC; cdr3_aa: CASSIGRTSSYNEQFF
j_call: TRBJ1-1; d_call: NA; clone_size: NA; v_call: TRBV5-1; cdr3_nt: TGCGCCAGCAGCTCGGACACCATGAACACTGAAGCTTTCTTT; cdr3_aa: CASSSDTMNTEAFF
j_call: TRBJ2-6; d_call: TRBD2; clone_size: NA; v_call: TRBV11-2; cdr3_nt: TGTGCCAGCAGGGGACTAGGCCTTCCTCCTGGGGCCAACGTCCTGACTTTC; cdr3_aa: CASRGLGLPPGANVLTF
j_call: TRBJ2-7; d_call: TRBD1; clone_size: NA; v_call: TRBV27; cdr3_nt: TGTGCCAGCAGTTTGGGAATCGGGACAGGGCCCTACGAGCAGTACTTC; cdr3_aa: CASSLGIGTGPYEQYF
j_call: TRBJ2-6; d_call: NA; clone_size: NA; v_call: TRBV5-1; cdr3_nt: TGCGCCAGCAGCTTACCTACAGGGGCCAACGTCCTGACTTTC; cdr3_aa: CASSLPTGANVLTF